The clone carrying this T cell receptor (beta chain) was observed at least ten times. The data were taken from a study of spatial heterogeneity in lung cancer. The time point is: sample taken at primary tumor resection. Approximately 70 TRACERx patients with early, untreated non-small cell lung cancer donated samples. Sequencing covered unsorted whole RNA taken from tumor, nontumor lung or frozen PBMC. V lost 3 bases and J lost 8, with 17 bases in between. Germline V lookup: CDR1 DFQATT, CDR2 SNEGSKA (reference sequence). CDR3 length: 13 residues. TCRdb itself ran the 5' RACE reads through MiXCR, one entry per CDR3 protein. Of several thousand distinct CDR3 sequences in the sample, 9.7% were seen once.

The receptor comes from a male donor with early-stage non-small cell lung cancer. The chain combines TRBV20-1 with TRBJ2-7, with D perhaps matching TRBD1 (6 bases). Sequenced here: normal lung tissue next to the tumor, sampled at surgery. The CDR3 sequence is CSASHTGTSKQYF. The CDR3 DNA follows: TGCAGTGCTAGTCATACCGGGACATCGAAGCAGTACTTC.